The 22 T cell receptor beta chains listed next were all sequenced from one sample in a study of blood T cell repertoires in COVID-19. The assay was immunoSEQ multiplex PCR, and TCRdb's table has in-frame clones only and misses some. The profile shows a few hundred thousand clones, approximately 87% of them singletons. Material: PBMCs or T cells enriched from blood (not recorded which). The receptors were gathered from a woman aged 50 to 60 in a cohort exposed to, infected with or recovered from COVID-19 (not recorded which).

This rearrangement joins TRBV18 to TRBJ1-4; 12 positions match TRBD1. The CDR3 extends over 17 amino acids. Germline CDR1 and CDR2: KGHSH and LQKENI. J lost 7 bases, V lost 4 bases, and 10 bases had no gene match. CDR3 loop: CASSLAGTGGVSEKLFF. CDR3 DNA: TGTGCCAGCTCACTAGCCGGGACAGGGGGCGTGAGTGAAAAACTGTTTTTT.

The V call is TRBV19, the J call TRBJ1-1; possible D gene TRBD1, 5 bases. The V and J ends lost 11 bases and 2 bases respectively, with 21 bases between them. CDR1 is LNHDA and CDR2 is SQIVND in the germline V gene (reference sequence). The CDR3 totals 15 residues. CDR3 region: CAVSPQGVLNTEAFF. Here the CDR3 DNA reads TGTGCCGTCTCGCCCCAGGGCGTTCTAAACACTGAAGCTTTCTTT.

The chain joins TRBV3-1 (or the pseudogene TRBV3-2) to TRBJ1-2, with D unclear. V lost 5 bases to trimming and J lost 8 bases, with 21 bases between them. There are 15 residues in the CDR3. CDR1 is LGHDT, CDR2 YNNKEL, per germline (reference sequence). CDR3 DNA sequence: TGTGCCAGCAGCTTATCTAGCGCGGTAGTGGCAGGCTACACCTTC. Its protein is CASSLSSAVVAGYTF.

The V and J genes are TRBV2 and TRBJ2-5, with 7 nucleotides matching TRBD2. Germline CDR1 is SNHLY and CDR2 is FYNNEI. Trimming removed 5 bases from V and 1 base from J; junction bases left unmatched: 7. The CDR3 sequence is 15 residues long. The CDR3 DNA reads TGTGCCAGCAGTACCGGGACTAATTCCCAAGAGACCCAGTACTTC. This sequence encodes CASSTGTNSQETQYF.

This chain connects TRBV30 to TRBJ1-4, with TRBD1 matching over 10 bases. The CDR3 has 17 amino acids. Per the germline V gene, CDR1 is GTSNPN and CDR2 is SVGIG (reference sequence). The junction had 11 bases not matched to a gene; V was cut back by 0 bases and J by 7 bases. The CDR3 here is CAWSVGQGILSGEKLFF. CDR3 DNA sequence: TGTGCCTGGAGTGTGGGACAGGGGATTCTGAGCGGTGAAAAACTGTTTTTT. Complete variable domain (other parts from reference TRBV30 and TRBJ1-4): SQTIHQWPATLVQPVGSPLSLECTVEGTSNPNLYWYRQAAGRGLQLLFYSVGIGQISSEVPQNLSASRPQDRQFILSSKKLLLSDSGFYLCAWSVGQGILSGEKLFFGSGTQLSVL.

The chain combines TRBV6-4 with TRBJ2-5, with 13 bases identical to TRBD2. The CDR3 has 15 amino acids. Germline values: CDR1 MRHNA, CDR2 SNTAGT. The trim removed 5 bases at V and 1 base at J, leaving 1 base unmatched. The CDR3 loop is CASSRTSGGQETQYF. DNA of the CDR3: TGTGCCAGCAGTAGGACTAGCGGGGGCCAAGAGACCCAGTACTTC.

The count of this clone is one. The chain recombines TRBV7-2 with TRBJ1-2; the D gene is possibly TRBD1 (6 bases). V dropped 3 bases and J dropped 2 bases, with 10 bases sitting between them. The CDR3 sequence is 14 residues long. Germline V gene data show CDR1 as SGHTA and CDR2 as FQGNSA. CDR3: CASSLSGTNYGYTF. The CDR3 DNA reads TGTGCCAGCAGCTTGTCCGGGACAAACTATGGCTACACCTTC.

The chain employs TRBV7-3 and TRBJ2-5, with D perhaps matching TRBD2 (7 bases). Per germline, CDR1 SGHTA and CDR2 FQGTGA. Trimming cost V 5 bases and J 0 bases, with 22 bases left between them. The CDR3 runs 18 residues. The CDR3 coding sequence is TGTGCCAGCAGCCCAATCGGGGGCGGGGGAGCCCACCAAGAGACCCAGTACTTC. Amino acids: CASSPIGGGGAHQETQYF.

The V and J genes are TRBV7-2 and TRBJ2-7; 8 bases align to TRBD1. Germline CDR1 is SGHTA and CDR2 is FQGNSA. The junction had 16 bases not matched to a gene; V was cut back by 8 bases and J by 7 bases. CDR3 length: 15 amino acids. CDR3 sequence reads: CASFLPRQGPEEQYF. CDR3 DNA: TGTGCCAGCTTCCTCCCGAGACAGGGGCCAGAAGAGCAGTACTTC.

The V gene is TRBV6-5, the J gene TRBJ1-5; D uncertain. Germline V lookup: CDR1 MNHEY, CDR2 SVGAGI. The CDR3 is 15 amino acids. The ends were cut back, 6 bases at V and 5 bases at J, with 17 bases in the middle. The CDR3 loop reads CASSPGYGGDQPQHF. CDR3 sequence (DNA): TGTGCCAGCAGCCCCGGTTACGGCGGGGATCAGCCCCAGCATTTT.

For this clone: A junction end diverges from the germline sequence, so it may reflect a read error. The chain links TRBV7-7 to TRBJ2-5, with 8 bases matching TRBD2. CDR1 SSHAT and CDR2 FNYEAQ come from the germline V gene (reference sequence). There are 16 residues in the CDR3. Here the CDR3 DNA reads TGTGCTAGCAGCCCAGTGGCGGGGGGCGTCCAAGAGACCCAGTACTTC. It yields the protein CASSPVAGGVQETQYF.

The CDR3 region has the DNA TGTGCCAGCAGCCGGACTAGCGGGGGTGCAGGCACAGATACGCAGTATTTT. This encodes CASSRTSGGAGTDTQYF. This chain uses TRBV5-5 with TRBJ2-3; TRBD2 matches at 13 bases. J gave up 1 base and V 4 bases, and 6 bases lay outside the gene matches. CDR1 SGHKS and CDR2 YYEKEE come from the germline V gene (reference sequence). CDR3 length: 17 amino acids.

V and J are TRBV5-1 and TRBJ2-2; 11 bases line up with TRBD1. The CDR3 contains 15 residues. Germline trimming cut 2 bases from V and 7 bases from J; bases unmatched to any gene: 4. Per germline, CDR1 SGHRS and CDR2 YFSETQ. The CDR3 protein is CASSLGQGADGELFF. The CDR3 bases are TGCGCCAGCAGCTTAGGACAGGGGGCTGACGGGGAGCTGTTTTTT.

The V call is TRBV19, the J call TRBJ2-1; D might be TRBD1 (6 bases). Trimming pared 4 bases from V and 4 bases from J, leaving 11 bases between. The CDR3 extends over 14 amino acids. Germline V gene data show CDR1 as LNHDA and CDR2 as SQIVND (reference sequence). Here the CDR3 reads CASSTTGDYNEQFF. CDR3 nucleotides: TGTGCCAGTAGTACGACAGGCGATTACAATGAGCAGTTCTTC. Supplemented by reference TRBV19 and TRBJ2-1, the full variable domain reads DGGITQSPKYLFRKEGQNVTLSCEQNLNHDAMYWYRQDPGQGLRLIYYSQIVNDFQKGDIAEGYSVSREKKESFPLTVTSAQKNPTAFYLCASSTTGDYNEQFFGPGTRLTVL.

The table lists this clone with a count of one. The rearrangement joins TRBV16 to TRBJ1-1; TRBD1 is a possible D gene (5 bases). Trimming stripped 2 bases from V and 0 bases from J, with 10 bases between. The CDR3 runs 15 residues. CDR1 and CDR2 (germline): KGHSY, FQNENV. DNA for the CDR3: TGTGCCAGCAGCCAACGGACACCTATGAACACTGAAGCTTTCTTT. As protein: CASSQRTPMNTEAFF.

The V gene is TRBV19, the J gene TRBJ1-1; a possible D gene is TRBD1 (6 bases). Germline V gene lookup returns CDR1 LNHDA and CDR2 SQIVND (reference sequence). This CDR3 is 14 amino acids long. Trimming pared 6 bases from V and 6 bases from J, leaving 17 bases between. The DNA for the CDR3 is TGTGCCAGTAGGGAGGACCAGGGGAGACCTGAAGCTTTCTTT. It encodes CASREDQGRPEAFF.

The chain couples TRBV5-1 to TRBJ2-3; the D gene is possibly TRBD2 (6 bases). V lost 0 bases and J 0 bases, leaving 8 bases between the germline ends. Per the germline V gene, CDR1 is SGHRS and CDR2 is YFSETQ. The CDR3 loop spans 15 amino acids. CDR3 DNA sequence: TGCGCCAGCAGCTTGGGTCGGGGGAGCACAGATACGCAGTATTTT. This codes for CASSLGRGSTDTQYF.

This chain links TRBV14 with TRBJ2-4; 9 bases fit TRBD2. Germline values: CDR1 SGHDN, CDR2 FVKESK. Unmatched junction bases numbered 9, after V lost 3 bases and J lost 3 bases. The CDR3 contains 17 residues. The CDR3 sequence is CASSHSAGGPGKNIQYF. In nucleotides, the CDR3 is TGTGCCAGCAGCCATTCGGCGGGGGGGCCGGGCAAAAACATTCAGTACTTC.

CDR3 amino acids: CASTIDRGPLDGYTF. Here the CDR3 DNA reads TGCGCCAGCACCATCGACAGGGGACCTCTGGATGGCTACACCTTC. The chain couples TRBV5-1 to TRBJ1-2, with 8 bases lining up with TRBD1. Germline V gene lookup returns CDR1 SGHRS and CDR2 YFSETQ. J gave up 6 bases and V 6 bases, and 13 bases lay outside the gene matches. This CDR3 has 15 amino acids.

CDR3 nucleotides: TGTGCCAGCAGCTCCGGGGGGGGGACCGACTACGAGCAGTACTTC. Amino acid sequence: CASSSGGGTDYEQYF. The rearrangement uses TRBV7-8 and TRBJ2-7, with TRBD2 matching over 8 bases. Losses at the gene ends were 4 bases for V and 3 bases for J; bases not matched to a gene: 8. The CDR3 loop spans 15 amino acids. Germline V gene lookup returns CDR1 SGHVS and CDR2 FQNEAQ.

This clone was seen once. CDR3 in amino acids: CASSELGGSSYNEQFF. The CDR3 DNA sequence: TGTGCCAGCAGTGAATTGGGGGGAAGCTCCTACAATGAGCAGTTCTTC. The chain uses TRBV25-1 and TRBJ2-1, with D possibly being TRBD2 (6 bases). Trimming took 1 base from V and 0 from J, leaving 10 bases between them. This CDR3 region has 16 residues. Looked up from germline, CDR1 is MGHDK and CDR2 is SYGVNS.

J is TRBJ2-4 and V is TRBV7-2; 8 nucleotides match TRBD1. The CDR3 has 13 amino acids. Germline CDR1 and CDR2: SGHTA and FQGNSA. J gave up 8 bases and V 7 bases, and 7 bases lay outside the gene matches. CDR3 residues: CASKPTGVDIQYF. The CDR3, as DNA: TGTGCCAGCAAACCGACAGGGGTGGACATTCAGTACTTC.